One sample yielded the 10 T cell receptor beta chains listed below, sequenced in a study of blood T cell repertoires in COVID-19. TCRdb keeps only in-frame clones here, not all; method: immunoSEQ multiplex PCR. This table holds under 300,000 clones, approximately 86% found once. What was sequenced was PBMCs or T cells enriched from blood (not recorded which). These receptors were obtained from a woman aged 50 to 60 who had recovered from COVID-19.

V and J are TRBV18 and TRBJ2-1; 7 bases are a match to TRBD1. V was clipped by 5 bases and J by 3 bases; unmatched bases: 7. Germline lookup yields CDR1 KGHSH and CDR2 LQKENI. CDR3 length: 15 residues. CDR3 coding DNA: TGTGCCAGCTCAAGCACAGGGGAGAACTACAATGAGCAGTTCTTC. This gives the protein CASSSTGENYNEQFF.

This rearrangement joins TRBV5-1 to TRBJ2-3; D is possibly TRBD1 (5 bases). The germline gives CDR1 SGHRS, CDR2 YFSETQ. The CDR3 length is 15 residues. V lost 4 bases and J 0 bases, leaving 12 bases between the germline ends. The chain's CDR3 is CASSGRVSSTDTQYF. CDR3 in DNA: TGCGCCAGCAGCGGCAGGGTTTCTAGCACAGATACGCAGTATTTT.

V and J are TRBV7-9 and TRBJ2-1; 7 bases are a match to TRBD1. Germline V gene data show CDR1 as SEHNR and CDR2 as FQNEAQ (reference sequence). This CDR3 comprises 15 residues. V dropped 5 bases and J dropped 4; count of bases not matched to a gene: 8. CDR3 in amino acids: CASSTPDRIYNEQFF. CDR3 bases: TGTGCCAGCAGCACTCCGGACAGGATTTACAATGAGCAGTTCTTC.

This rearrangement joins TRBV27 to TRBJ1-2; D gene uncertain. The germline V gene encodes CDR1 MNHEY and CDR2 SMNVEV (reference sequence). Trimming took 3 bases from V and 7 from J, leaving 18 bases between them. The CDR3 length is 15 residues. As DNA, the CDR3 is TGTGCCAGCAGTTTGTGGCCCACAGTTGTTGGTGGCTACACCTTC. It specifies CASSLWPTVVGGYTF.

V and J are TRBV12-3 or TRBV12-4 and TRBJ2-5; D not certain. The CDR3 length is 13 residues. V was trimmed by 5 bases and J by 6 bases, leaving 13 bases between them. The CDR3 loop is CASSTTTTKTQYF. In DNA, the CDR3 is TGTGCCAGCAGTACGACCACCACTAAGACCCAGTACTTC.

The chain has TRBV29-1 and TRBJ2-2; 7 positions agree with TRBD1. Looked up from germline, CDR1 is SQVTM and CDR2 is ANQGSEA. Losses at the gene ends were 2 bases for V and 7 bases for J; bases not matched to a gene: 7. The CDR3 runs 14 residues. CDR3 amino acids: CSVEFEGAGGELFF. The CDR3 DNA reads TGCAGCGTTGAATTTGAGGGGGCGGGCGGGGAGCTGTTTTTT.

The chain has TRBV9 and TRBJ1-6; TRBD1 matches 10 bases. This CDR3 is built from 14 residues. J lost 8 bases, V lost 4 bases, and 3 bases had no gene match. Germline V gives CDR1 SGDLS, CDR2 YYNGEE. The CDR3 region is CASSPGQGYSPLHF. CDR3 DNA: TGTGCCAGCAGCCCGGGACAGGGGTATTCACCCCTCCACTTT.

The rearrangement links TRBV12-5 to TRBJ2-7; TRBD2 is a possible D gene (6 bases). V was shortened by 4 bases and J by 2 bases, with 12 bases between the two germline ends. This CDR3 comprises 14 residues. Germline CDR1 LGHNT, CDR2 FRNRAP. The CDR3 DNA sequence: TGTGCTAGTGGTTATTGGGGGAGGACCTACGAGCAGTACTTC. It yields the protein CASGYWGRTYEQYF.

The CDR3 DNA reads as TGTGCCATCAGTGACGGGACAGGGCATCAGCCCCAGCATTTT. It translates to CAISDGTGHQPQHF. The chain joins TRBV10-3 to TRBJ1-5, with 9 positions matching TRBD1. Trimming took 3 bases from V and 5 from J; bases not matched to a gene: 2. This CDR3 is built from 14 residues. Germline CDR1 and CDR2: ENHRY and SYGVKD.

The rearrangement links TRBV4-1 to TRBJ2-2, with 11 bases fitting TRBD1. Germline V gene lookup returns CDR1 MGHRA and CDR2 YSYEKL. After removal of 4 bases from V and 5 bases from J, the junction contained 9 bases not matched to a gene. CDR3 size: 17 residues. In DNA, the CDR3 is TGCGCCAGCAGCCTCCAGCCAGGGACAGGGGGTACCGGGGAGCTGTTTTTT. This sequence encodes CASSLQPGTGGTGELFF.